Presented here are 14 T cell receptor beta chains from one specimen sequenced in a study of control samples from healthy donors and cancer patients. Method: immunoSEQ multiplex PCR; TCRdb's copy keeps in-frame clones and lacks some. The data hold 100,000 to 150,000 clones, with 87% observed a single time. The sample was blood. The receptors stem from a man between 60 and 75 years old in good health.

The chain carries TRBV30 and TRBJ1-5, with 9 nucleotides matching TRBD1. Unmatched junction bases numbered 4, after V lost 3 bases and J lost 1 base. This CDR3 region has 15 residues. The V gene's germline CDR1 is GTSNPN and CDR2 SVGIG (reference sequence). CDR3 sequence: CAWSGTGRSNQPQHF. CDR3 DNA sequence: TGTGCCTGGAGCGGGACAGGGAGGAGCAATCAGCCCCAGCATTTT.

V usage is TRBV18 and J usage is TRBJ1-5; no reliable D call. Looked up from germline, CDR1 is KGHSH and CDR2 is LQKENI. V lost 6 bases and J lost 0, with 12 bases in between. This CDR3 is built from 15 residues. CDR3 nucleotide sequence: TGTGCCAGCTCCCCGACCCAAAATAGCAATCAGCCCCAGCATTTT. It specifies CASSPTQNSNQPQHF.

In this sample, this clone turned up a few times. The V and J genes are TRBV3-1 (or the pseudogene TRBV3-2) and TRBJ1-2; 12 bases map to TRBD1. Looked up from germline, CDR1 is LGHDT and CDR2 is YNNKEL (reference sequence). V was clipped by 4 bases and J by 7 bases; unmatched bases: 7. The CDR3 has 15 residues. The CDR3 protein is CASSPGTGGFGGYTF. CDR3 nucleotides: TGTGCCAGCAGCCCGGGGACAGGGGGCTTCGGTGGCTACACCTTC.

This clone was observed a few times. V usage is TRBV18 and J usage is TRBJ1-4; tentatively, D is TRBD1 (5 bases). Germline values: CDR1 KGHSH, CDR2 LQKENI. The CDR3 is 15 amino acids. The germline V and J ends were trimmed by 2 bases and 4 bases, with 11 bases remaining between them. The DNA for the CDR3 is TGTGCCAGCTCACCAATGGACGGACATAATGAAAAACTGTTTTTT. Translated: CASSPMDGHNEKLFF.

This chain links TRBV7-9 with TRBJ2-1; 8 nucleotides line up with TRBD2. Germline lookup yields CDR1 SEHNR and CDR2 FQNEAQ (reference sequence). V lost 3 bases and J lost 0; bases outside the gene matches: 1. This CDR3 comprises 15 residues. This chain's CDR3 is CASSFLAGSYNEQFF. For the CDR3, the DNA is TGTGCCAGCAGCTTTCTAGCGGGCTCCTACAATGAGCAGTTCTTC.

The genes are TRBV3-1 (or the pseudogene TRBV3-2) and TRBJ2-7; 15 bases agree with TRBD2. Per germline, CDR1 LGHDT and CDR2 YNNKEL (reference sequence). J gave up 4 bases and V 1 base, and 2 bases lay outside the gene matches. The length of the CDR3 is 16 residues. The CDR3 bases are TGTGCCAGCAGCCAAGGAGGACTAGCGGGGGGGTACGAGCAGTACTTC. Amino acid sequence: CASSQGGLAGGYEQYF.

The chain has TRBV28 and TRBJ1-4, with D maybe TRBD1 (6 bases). This CDR3 is built from 13 residues. Germline V gene lookup returns CDR1 MDHEN and CDR2 SYDVKM. V was trimmed by 6 bases and J by 2 bases, leaving 7 bases between them. The CDR3 bases are TGTGCCAGCAGGGGGGCGACTAATGAAAAACTGTTTTTT. Amino acids: CASRGATNEKLFF.

V is TRBV6-5 and J is TRBJ2-1; 8 bases map to TRBD2. CDR3 length: 15 residues. Losses at the gene ends were 6 bases for V and 8 bases for J; bases not matched to a gene: 12. CDR1 and CDR2 from the germline V gene are MNHEY and SVGAGI. CDR3 in DNA: TGTGCCAGCAGGTCTCGGGAGGGTCTCGCGGATGAGCAGTTCTTC. As protein: CASRSREGLADEQFF.

This clone was observed once. The chain has TRBV27 and TRBJ1-1; 8 bases line up with TRBD1. This CDR3 comprises 14 residues. After removal of 5 bases from V and 2 bases from J, the junction contained 4 bases not matched to a gene. CDR1 is MNHEY, CDR2 SMNVEV, per germline (reference sequence). CDR3 coding DNA: TGTGCCAGCAGTCCCGGGACAGGAAACACTGAAGCTTTCTTT. Its protein product is CASSPGTGNTEAFF.

The V and J genes are TRBV7-2 and TRBJ1-2, with 7 bases aligning to TRBD1. Per germline, CDR1 SGHTA and CDR2 FQGNSA. Trimming cost V 3 bases and J 2 bases; bases outside gene matches: 15. The CDR3 covers 18 residues. The chain's CDR3 is CASSLGDLGQRLNYGYTF. The CDR3 DNA reads as TGTGCCAGCAGCTTGGGCGATTTGGGACAGCGCTTAAACTATGGCTACACCTTC.

The V gene is TRBV18, the J gene TRBJ2-7, with 7 positions matching TRBD1. V lost 5 bases and J lost 4; bases outside the gene matches: 14. Germline CDR1 and CDR2: KGHSH and LQKENI. The CDR3 is 16 amino acids. CDR3 sequence reads: CASSLGTGTALYEQYF. The CDR3 DNA follows: TGTGCCAGCTCATTGGGGACCGGGACAGCCCTGTACGAGCAGTACTTC.

V gene TRBV14 combines with J gene TRBJ2-2; 11 bases are shared with TRBD2. Germline lookup yields CDR1 SGHDN and CDR2 FVKESK. The CDR3 totals 18 residues. Trimming at V came to 2 bases and at J to 4 bases, leaving 9 bases not matched to a gene. Written as DNA, the CDR3 is TGTGCCAGCAGCCAAACCTTAACTAGCGGGGGATTCACCGGGGAGCTGTTTTTT. Its translation is CASSQTLTSGGFTGELFF.

This clone was recorded once. Different DNA sequences within this sample yield the same CDR3. This chain connects TRBV3-1 (or the pseudogene TRBV3-2) to TRBJ1-1, with TRBD1 as a possible D gene (6 bases). This CDR3 is built from 13 residues. Deletions cut 3 bases from V and 5 bases from J, with 10 bases between. Per germline, CDR1 LGHDT and CDR2 YNNKEL (reference sequence). CDR3 nucleotide sequence: TGTGCCAGCAGCCAGGGGGCTGGGACTGAAGCTTTCTTT. Residues: CASSQGAGTEAFF.

The gene calls are TRBV19 and TRBJ1-1; D unresolved. Trimming left V 0 bases short and J 2 bases short, with 10 bases between. The germline V gene encodes CDR1 LNHDA and CDR2 SQIVND (reference sequence). The CDR3 runs to 15 residues. The CDR3 loop is CASSIDRSVNTEAFF. CDR3 in DNA: TGTGCCAGTAGTATAGACAGGTCAGTAAACACTGAAGCTTTCTTT.